This T cell receptor (beta chain) was sequenced for a study of T-cell reconstitution after alpha-beta-depleted transplantation in children. Regarding the study as a whole: Expanded clones from the graft, numbering several hundred, reportedly supplied alpha-beta T cells about two months after transplant. The origin of high day-60 TCRbeta diversity in some patients lay in surviving recipient T cells and thymic progenitors.

On this clonotype itself: No antigen is known for it.

Library preparation (for TCRbeta) was performed with unique molecular identifiers. MiXCR, applied by TCRdb to the PCR reads, yields one record per CDR3 protein. Of 55,000 to 65,000 distinct CDR3 sequences listed, 35% to 55% are singletons. The V segment lost 4 bases and the J segment 1 base; nucleotides outside the gene matches: 5. Germline values: CDR1 SQVTM, CDR2 ANQGSEA. The CDR3 extends over 14 amino acids. The sample was PBMCs, mostly from graft donor cells, taken 360 days after TCRalphabeta/CD19-depleted stem cell transplant. The TCR was taken from a male patient between 10 and 17 years old who had a stem cell transplant for acute lymphoblastic leukemia, so the T cells may come from the graft donor. The V gene is TRBV29-1, the J gene TRBJ1-2, with 8 positions matching TRBD1. The CDR3 DNA reads as TGCAGCGTTGGAGGGACAGGCATTAACTATGGCTACACCTTC. Residues: CSVGGTGINYGYTF.